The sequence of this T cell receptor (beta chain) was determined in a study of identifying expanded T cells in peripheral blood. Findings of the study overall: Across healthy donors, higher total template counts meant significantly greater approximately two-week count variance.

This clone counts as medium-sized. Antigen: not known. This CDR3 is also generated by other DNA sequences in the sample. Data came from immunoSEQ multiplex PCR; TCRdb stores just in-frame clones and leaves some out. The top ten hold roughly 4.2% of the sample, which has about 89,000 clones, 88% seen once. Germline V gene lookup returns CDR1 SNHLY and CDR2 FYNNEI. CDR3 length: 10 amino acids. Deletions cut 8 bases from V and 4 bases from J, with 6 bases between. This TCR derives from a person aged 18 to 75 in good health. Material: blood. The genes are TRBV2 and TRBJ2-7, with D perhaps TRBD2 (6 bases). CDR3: CASGTYEQYF. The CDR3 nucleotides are TGTGCCAGCGGGACTTACGAGCAGTACTTC.